The 18 T cell receptor beta chains reported below all come from one sample, sequenced in a study of PD-L1 blockade in urothelial cancer. Time point defined: pretreatment peripheral blood. Clones were sequenced by immunoSEQ multiplex PCR, and TCRdb holds only the in-frame ones, with some missing. The sample includes roughly 50,000 clones, about 85% of them seen just once. Sequencing used PBMCs, obtained around atezolizumab (anti-PD-L1) treatment. The receptors originated from a man in his 70s with urothelial cancer.

This clone was counted between two and nine times. The rearrangement uses TRBV19 and TRBJ1-2, with 9 positions matching TRBD1. With V trimmed by 0 bases and J by 6 bases, 5 bases remained unmatched. The germline gives CDR1 LNHDA, CDR2 SQIVND (reference sequence). This CDR3 is 15 amino acids long. As DNA, the CDR3 is TGTGCCAGTAGTATAGATCCCTGGGACAGGGATGGCTACACCTTC. This translates into CASSIDPWDRDGYTF.

CDR3: CASSLGQAGQYF. Written as DNA, the CDR3 is TGTGCCAGCAGCCTGGGACAGGCGGGGCAGTACTTC. The gene calls are TRBV7-9 and TRBJ2-7; TRBD1 aligns across 8 bases. Germline CDR1 SEHNR, CDR2 FQNEAQ (reference sequence). Unmatched junction bases numbered 6, after V lost 5 bases and J lost 9 bases. CDR3 length: 12 amino acids.

This clone showed up just once. This chain uses TRBV11-3 with TRBJ2-1, with TRBD2 matching 8 bases. In germline, CDR1 is SGHNT, CDR2 YENEEA. This CDR3 has 17 amino acids. With 1 base clipped from V and 3 bases from J, the junction kept 8 bases outside the gene matches. DNA of the CDR3: TGTGCCAGCAGCTTAGGAGTAGCGGGGTCTGACTACAATGAGCAGTTCTTC. Residues: CASSLGVAGSDYNEQFF.

The chain links TRBV19 to TRBJ1-1, with no clear D. V was cut by 6 bases and J by 11 bases, with 22 bases left in between. This CDR3 spans 14 amino acids. The germline gives CDR1 LNHDA, CDR2 SQIVND (reference sequence). This chain's CDR3 is CASRPQPVQPAAFF. For the CDR3, the DNA is TGTGCCAGTAGGCCACAACCCGTCCAGCCAGCGGCTTTCTTT.

The chain's CDR3 is CASSVGRRTRNNEQFF. The CDR3 region has the DNA TGTGCCAGCAGCGTAGGCCGACGGACTAGAAACAATGAGCAGTTCTTC. This chain uses TRBV9 with TRBJ2-1, with 7 nucleotides matching TRBD2. The CDR3 loop spans 16 amino acids. The junction had 8 bases not matched to a gene; V was cut back by 0 bases and J by 5 bases. Germline lookup yields CDR1 SGDLS and CDR2 YYNGEE.

This clone was detected only a few times. V usage is TRBV5-4 and J usage is TRBJ1-2; 10 bases are shared with TRBD1. The CDR3 loop spans 17 amino acids. The V gene's germline CDR1 is SGHNT and CDR2 YYREEE (reference sequence). V gave up 2 bases and J gave up 2 bases; unmatched junction bases: 9. CDR3 DNA sequence: TGTGCCAGCAGCTTTATGCGGGGGACAGGGGAAAACTATGGCTACACCTTC. It encodes CASSFMRGTGENYGYTF.

The rearrangement uses TRBV10-2 and TRBJ1-1, with D possibly matching TRBD1 (6 bases). Germline V lookup: CDR1 WSHSY, CDR2 SAAADI. This CDR3 has 14 residues. Between the trimmed V and J ends, which lost 4 bases and 5 bases, there was a span of 14 bases. The CDR3 sequence is CASSAQGRRTEAFF. The CDR3 DNA reads as TGCGCCAGCAGTGCACAGGGCCGTAGAACTGAAGCTTTCTTT.

The genes are TRBV5-4 and TRBJ2-5, with 9 bases that match TRBD1. J lost 0 bases, V lost 4 bases, and 7 bases had no gene match. The CDR3 length is 16 residues. The germline V gene has CDR1 SGHNT and CDR2 YYREEE (reference sequence). In DNA, the CDR3 is TGTGCCAGCAGCAAAACAGGGACAGGGTACCAAGAGACCCAGTACTTC. It yields the protein CASSKTGTGYQETQYF.

The gene calls are TRBV11-2 and TRBJ1-1; D call uncertain. This CDR3 region has 15 residues. Trimming took off 1 base at V and 3 bases at J, with 12 bases between the two ends. Germline V CDR1 and CDR2: SGHAT, FQNNGV. The CDR3 DNA reads TGTGCCAGCAGCTTAGGTAGGTTGGGAGACACTGAAGCTTTCTTT. Translating gives CASSLGRLGDTEAFF.

The chain employs TRBV9 and TRBJ2-7, with D maybe TRBD2 (6 bases). Germline CDR1 reads SGDLS; CDR2 reads YYNGEE. The CDR3 has 15 residues. Trimming shortened V by 0 bases and J by 2 bases, and 12 bases separated the two germline ends. The CDR3: CASSVDSSVAYEQYF. For the CDR3, the DNA is TGTGCCAGCAGCGTAGACTCTAGCGTCGCCTACGAGCAGTACTTC.

This clone was seen a single time. The chain recombines TRBV27 with TRBJ1-2; no reliable D call. The CDR3 extends over 14 amino acids. Germline V gives CDR1 MNHEY, CDR2 SMNVEV (reference sequence). V shed 0 bases and J shed 8 bases, with 13 bases lying between them. The CDR3 sequence is CASSLSGLSQGYTF. DNA for the CDR3: TGTGCCAGCAGTTTATCGGGCTTATCGCAGGGCTACACCTTC.

V gene TRBV6-6 combines with J gene TRBJ1-5; TRBD1 is a possible D gene (6 bases). This CDR3 spans 15 amino acids. CDR1 MNHNY and CDR2 SVGAGI come from the germline V gene (reference sequence). The V gene lost 6 bases and the J gene lost 2 bases, with 14 bases spanning the gap. CDR3 amino acids: CASRHTSGGNQPQHF. In DNA, the CDR3 is TGTGCCAGCAGACACACATCAGGGGGCAATCAGCCCCAGCATTTT.

The rearrangement links TRBV9 to TRBJ1-3; no clear D. V was trimmed by 2 bases and J by 4 bases, leaving 7 bases between them. The CDR3 sequence is 13 residues long. The V gene's germline CDR1 is SGDLS and CDR2 YYNGEE. The chain's CDR3 is CASSVETGNTIYF. The DNA of the CDR3 is TGTGCCAGCAGCGTGGAGACCGGAAACACCATATATTTT.

This clone was observed a few times. J is TRBJ2-5 and V is TRBV29-1; 11 nucleotides match TRBD2. The trim removed 4 bases at V and 4 bases at J, leaving 8 bases unmatched. The germline CDR1 and CDR2 sequences are SQVTM and ANQGSEA. The CDR3 covers 15 residues. The CDR3 DNA sequence: TGCAGCGTTGCGTTCCTAGCGGGAGGATCAGAGACCCAGTACTTC. The encoded protein is CSVAFLAGGSETQYF.

V and J are TRBV19 and TRBJ2-1, with 8 bases identical to TRBD2. In germline, CDR1 is LNHDA, CDR2 SQIVND (reference sequence). The ends lost 4 bases at V and 7 bases at J; junction bases unmatched: 3. The CDR3 has 13 amino acids. The CDR3 here is CASSTGTRNEQFF. The CDR3 DNA sequence: TGTGCCAGTAGTACGGGGACTAGGAATGAGCAGTTCTTC.

This chain uses TRBV6-1 with TRBJ2-7; 9 bases agree with TRBD1. CDR3 length: 14 amino acids. The germline V gene encodes CDR1 MNHNS and CDR2 SASEGT. J lost 2 bases, V lost 6 bases, and 5 bases had no gene match. The CDR3 DNA sequence: TGTGCCAGCAGAGATCGACAGGGGGCCTACGAGCAGTACTTC. Its protein is CASRDRQGAYEQYF.

This chain connects TRBV15 to TRBJ1-2; D unresolved. The length of the CDR3 is 14 residues. V gave up 5 bases and J gave up 4 bases, with 14 bases separating them. Germline V gene lookup returns CDR1 LNHNV and CDR2 YYDKDF (reference sequence). Here the CDR3 DNA reads TGTGCCACCAGCTACGACGGGAGTATCTATGGCTACACCTTC. Its protein product is CATSYDGSIYGYTF.

This sequence joins TRBV4-1 and TRBJ1-2; D gene uncertain. The length of the CDR3 is 13 residues. From germline, CDR1 is MGHRA and CDR2 YSYEKL. Trimming left V 0 bases short and J 5 bases short, with 7 bases between. The CDR3 spells CASSQEEGYGYTF. CDR3 DNA: TGCGCCAGCAGCCAAGAGGAGGGATATGGCTACACCTTC.